The 28 T cell receptor beta chains below all came from one sample that was sequenced in a study of graft-versus-host responses after intestinal transplantation. Graft samples were processed, releasing intraepithelial and lamina propria lymphocytes. Using immunoSEQ multiplex PCR, the repertoire was profiled, and TCRdb retains in-frame clones only, with some absent. This sample has over 60,000 clones, with 75% to 90% found just once. The sequencing used ileum tissue, collected 350 to 400 days after transplant. These receptors all come from a human patient who received an intestinal transplant, so some T cells may come from the graft donor.

The gene calls are TRBV4-1 and TRBJ2-7; D possibly uses TRBD1 or TRBD2 (5 bases each). V shed 0 bases and J shed 3 bases, with 9 bases lying between them. The germline gives CDR1 MGHRA, CDR2 YSYEKL. The CDR3 is made up of 14 amino acids. The CDR3 is CASSQDGTRYEQYF. DNA of the CDR3: TGCGCCAGCAGCCAAGATGGGACCCGCTACGAGCAGTACTTC.

In DNA form, the CDR3 reads TGTGCCAGCAGTCCTGGACGCCAGAACACCGGGGAGCTGTTTTTT. Amino acid sequence: CASSPGRQNTGELFF. The rearrangement uses TRBV6-5 and TRBJ2-2; D unresolved. CDR1 and CDR2 (germline): MNHEY, SVGAGI. The CDR3 runs to 15 residues. V was cut by 5 bases and J by 1 base, with 11 bases left in between.

This chain's CDR3 is CAISASGGLNEQFF. The CDR3 DNA reads TGTGCCATCAGCGCCAGCGGGGGGTTGAATGAGCAGTTCTTC. This chain connects TRBV10-3 to TRBJ2-1, with TRBD2 matching over 9 bases. From germline, CDR1 is ENHRY and CDR2 SYGVKD. The CDR3 is 14 residues long. Unmatched junction bases numbered 7, after V lost 6 bases and J lost 7 bases.

V is TRBV6-5 and J is TRBJ1-5; no clear D. Trimming took off 4 bases at V and 4 bases at J, with 8 bases between the two ends. Germline V gives CDR1 MNHEY, CDR2 SVGAGI. The CDR3 is 13 residues long. This CDR3 is CASSFGRNQPQHF. CDR3 coding DNA: TGTGCCAGCAGTTTCGGTAGGAATCAGCCCCAGCATTTT.

The chain combines TRBV2 with TRBJ2-7; 7 bases map to TRBD1. Germline V CDR1 and CDR2: SNHLY, FYNNEI. This CDR3 comprises 13 residues. Trimming at V came to 6 bases and at J to 5 bases, leaving 7 bases not matched to a gene. CDR3 in amino acids: CASRGTEDHEQYF. The CDR3 region has the DNA TGTGCCAGCAGAGGGACAGAGGACCACGAGCAGTACTTC.

The V call is TRBV18, the J call TRBJ2-5; D unresolved. Germline CDR1 KGHSH, CDR2 LQKENI. V lost 4 bases to trimming and J lost 1 base, with 4 bases between them. The CDR3 runs to 12 residues. The CDR3: CASSRGQETQYF. CDR3 in DNA: TGTGCCAGCTCACGGGGCCAAGAGACCCAGTACTTC.

The rearrangement uses TRBV11-2 and TRBJ2-3, with 7 positions matching TRBD1. The CDR3 extends over 14 amino acids. In germline, CDR1 is SGHAT, CDR2 FQNNGV. J lost 3 bases, V lost 5 bases, and 5 bases had no gene match. In DNA, the CDR3 is TGTGCCAGCAGCGGTAGGGGGCCAACAGATACGCAGTATTTT. It is translated as CASSGRGPTDTQYF.

The gene calls are TRBV7-9 and TRBJ2-5; no firm D call. The end of the DNA fits TRBJ2-7 better, so the J call may be wrong. The CDR3 is 12 amino acids. The V gene's germline CDR1 is SEHNR and CDR2 FQNEAQ (reference sequence). In nucleotides, the CDR3 is TGTGCCAGCAGCTCAAACAGCTACGAGCAGTACTTC. Amino acid sequence: CASSSNSYEQYF.

Points on this clone: Other DNA sequences from this sample encode an identical CDR3 as well. V usage is TRBV6-1 and J usage is TRBJ2-3; D is undetermined. This CDR3 contains 12 residues. V dropped 3 bases and J dropped 6 bases, with 7 bases sitting between them. Germline CDR1 reads MNHNS; CDR2 reads SASEGT. In nucleotides, the CDR3 is TGTGCCAGCAGTGAGGTGGGGGATACGCAGTATTTT. Its protein is CASSEVGDTQYF.

The chain recombines TRBV5-1 with TRBJ1-2; D gene uncertain. Germline V gives CDR1 SGHRS, CDR2 YFSETQ. There are 14 residues in the CDR3. Deletions cut 4 bases from V and 0 bases from J, with 10 bases between. The CDR3 is CASSPSGPNYGYTF. In DNA form, the CDR3 reads TGCGCCAGCAGCCCCTCGGGCCCTAACTATGGCTACACCTTC. Full variable domain (rest looked up from reference TRBV5-1 and TRBJ1-2): KAGVTQTPRYLIKTRGQQVTLSCSPISGHRSVSWYQQTPGQGLQFLFEYFSETQRNKGNFPGRFSGRQFSNSRSEMNVSTLELGDSALYLCASSPSGPNYGYTFGSGTRLTVV.

The chain is built from TRBV9 and TRBJ2-7; tentative D call: TRBD1 (6 bases). In germline, CDR1 is SGDLS, CDR2 YYNGEE. The CDR3 runs 14 residues. The germline V and J ends were trimmed by 4 bases and 2 bases, with 13 bases remaining between them. CDR3 coding DNA: TGTGCCAGCAGCCCAGGGACAAGGGCCTACGAGCAGTACTTC. Residues: CASSPGTRAYEQYF.

The V gene is TRBV7-6, the J gene TRBJ1-6, with a tentative D call TRBD1 (6 bases). This CDR3 is 15 amino acids long. Germline V lookup: CDR1 SGHVS, CDR2 FNYEAQ. The germline V and J ends were trimmed by 1 base and 5 bases, with 9 bases remaining between them. The CDR3 loop is CASSLVPGDNSPLHF. CDR3 nucleotide sequence: TGTGCCAGCAGCTTAGTTCCAGGGGATAATTCACCCCTCCACTTT. Full variable domain (missing parts from reference TRBV7-6 and TRBJ1-6): GAGVSQSPRYKVTKRGQDVALRCDPISGHVSLYWYRQALGQGPEFLTYFNYEAQQDKSGLPNDRFSAERPEGSISTLTIQRTEQRDSAMYRCASSLVPGDNSPLHFGNGTRLTVT.

In its sample, this clone was seen a few times. The chain joins TRBV6-5 to TRBJ2-5; TRBD1 agrees at 9 bases. With 4 bases clipped from V and 5 bases from J, the junction kept 8 bases outside the gene matches. Germline V gives CDR1 MNHEY, CDR2 SVGAGI. The length of the CDR3 is 15 residues. The DNA for the CDR3 is TGTGCCAGCAGTTCCTTTGGACAGGGGAGGGAGACCCAGTACTTC. Translating gives CASSSFGQGRETQYF.

This clone was recorded only once. In DNA, the CDR3 is TGTGCCATCAGTGAGTCTCTCCCTAGCGGGACCCAGTCCTACAATGAGCAGTTCTTC. Protein: CAISESLPSGTQSYNEQFF. V usage is TRBV10-3 and J usage is TRBJ2-1; 9 bases are shared with TRBD2. This CDR3 is built from 19 residues. CDR1 is ENHRY and CDR2 is SYGVKD in the germline V gene. V gave up 0 bases and J gave up 1 base; unmatched junction bases: 10.

This clone was detected only once. The chain couples TRBV7-8 to TRBJ1-5; D unresolved. Germline values: CDR1 SGHVS, CDR2 FQNEAQ. There are 16 residues in the CDR3. Trimming pared 1 base from V and 0 bases from J, leaving 10 bases between. Here the CDR3 DNA reads TGTGCCAGCAGCTTAGAAGTCAGGAGTAGCAATCAGCCCCAGCATTTT. Translating it yields CASSLEVRSSNQPQHF.

This chain connects TRBV28 to TRBJ2-2, with D possibly matching TRBD2 (6 bases). The germline gives CDR1 MDHEN, CDR2 SYDVKM. This CDR3 region has 15 residues. V was shortened by 8 bases and J by 6 bases, with 19 bases between the two germline ends. This CDR3 is CASAGWELAAGELFF. The CDR3 DNA reads TGTGCCAGCGCCGGGTGGGAACTAGCCGCCGGGGAGCTGTTTTTT.

The gene calls are TRBV27 and TRBJ2-5, with TRBD2 matching 7 bases. The germline gives CDR1 MNHEY, CDR2 SMNVEV (reference sequence). V trimming: 7 bases; J trimming: 5 bases; junction bases outside the gene matches: 13. CDR3 length: 15 amino acids. The CDR3 nucleotides are TGTGCCAGCACCCCCCTAGGGGAGGGCCATGAGACCCAGTACTTC. This codes for CASTPLGEGHETQYF.

This chain links TRBV5-5 with TRBJ2-1; no definite D call. CDR1 and CDR2 from the germline V gene are SGHKS and YYEKEE (reference sequence). Trimming cost V 0 bases and J 9 bases, with 22 bases left between them. The CDR3 runs to 17 residues. In DNA form, the CDR3 reads TGTGCCAGCAGCTTGGCCAACGAGCTAGTCCTTTGCTGTGAGCAGTTCTTC. Encoded protein: CASSLANELVLCCEQFF. Full variable domain (rest looked up from reference TRBV5-5 and TRBJ2-1): DAGVTQSPTHLIKTRGQQVTLRCSPISGHKSVSWYQQVLGQGPQFIFQYYEKEERGRGNFPDRFSARQFPNYSSELNVNALLLGDSALYLCASSLANELVLCCEQFFGPGTRLTVL.

V usage is TRBV2 and J usage is TRBJ1-2, with D possibly matching TRBD1 (6 bases). Germline V gives CDR1 SNHLY, CDR2 FYNNEI. Trimming removed 7 bases at V and 4 bases at J, with 13 bases between. This CDR3 contains 13 residues. The CDR3 sequence: CASKRQESYGYTF. The CDR3 bases are TGTGCCAGCAAGCGACAGGAAAGCTATGGCTACACCTTC.

The V call is TRBV4-2, the J call TRBJ2-3, with D tentatively TRBD2 (6 bases). This CDR3 is built from 16 residues. The germline CDR1 and CDR2 sequences are LGHNA and YNFKEQ. Trimming pared 0 bases from V and 0 bases from J, leaving 10 bases between. The CDR3 spells CASSQERGTSTDTQYF. CDR3 nucleotides: TGTGCCAGCAGCCAAGAGCGCGGGACTAGCACAGATACGCAGTATTTT.

The chain combines TRBV4-2 with TRBJ1-2; D may be TRBD1 (6 bases). This CDR3 has 18 residues. V lost 0 bases and J 4 bases, leaving 21 bases between the germline ends. Germline loops: CDR1 LGHNA, CDR2 YNFKEQ. CDR3 region: CASSQDLVGARRLYGYTF. The CDR3 bases are TGTGCCAGCAGCCAAGATCTTGTGGGGGCTCGGCGCCTCTATGGCTACACCTTC.

This rearrangement joins TRBV29-1 to TRBJ2-7; 10 bases match TRBD2. The germline V gene has CDR1 SQVTM and CDR2 ANQGSEA. The CDR3 sequence is 14 residues long. V was pared by 6 bases and J by 2 bases, with 7 bases of the junction left unmatched. CDR3 amino acids: CSVCTSGNPYEQYF. CDR3 DNA sequence: TGCAGCGTCTGTACTAGCGGGAACCCCTACGAGCAGTACTTC.

The V call is TRBV5-6, the J call TRBJ2-7, with D tentatively TRBD1 or TRBD2 (5 bases each). CDR3 length equals 14 residues. Germline loops: CDR1 SGHDT, CDR2 YYEEEE. The ends were cut back, 0 bases at V and 6 bases at J, with 13 bases in the middle. CDR3 region: CASSLGGSGSEQYF. As DNA, the CDR3 is TGTGCCAGCAGCTTGGGGGGGAGCGGCAGCGAGCAGTACTTC.

The V and J genes are TRBV28 and TRBJ2-7; D is ambiguous. Looked up from germline, CDR1 is MDHEN and CDR2 is SYDVKM. V lost 6 bases and J lost 0, with 12 bases in between. CDR3 size: 14 residues. CDR3 protein: CASRPASFSYEQYF. CDR3 DNA: TGTGCCAGCAGGCCAGCGAGTTTCTCCTACGAGCAGTACTTC.

The chain joins TRBV5-1 to TRBJ2-7; D tentatively reads TRBD1 or TRBD2 (5 bases each). From germline, CDR1 is SGHRS and CDR2 YFSETQ. Trimming removed 3 bases at V and 3 bases at J, with 22 bases between. The CDR3 covers 17 residues. The CDR3 reads CASSSSHHRDAGYEQYF. The CDR3 DNA sequence: TGCGCCAGCAGCTCGTCGCACCACCGGGACGCCGGCTACGAGCAGTACTTC.

This clone came up once. The chain has TRBV25-1 and TRBJ1-2, with D uncertain. Germline CDR1 MGHDK, CDR2 SYGVNS. Trimming removed 4 bases from V and 2 bases from J, with 8 bases in between. The CDR3 has 13 residues. CDR3 nucleotide sequence: TGTGCCAGCAGTGCGACGGTAAACTATGGCTACACCTTC. Translated, it gives CASSATVNYGYTF.

Only one count was recorded for this clone. The chain carries TRBV23-1 and TRBJ1-4; 7 bases map to TRBD1. TRBV23-1 is reported as an ORF; its role is uncertain. J was trimmed by 8 bases and V by 0 bases; bases with no gene match: 6. The CDR3 runs to 15 residues. CDR3: CASSQSRQGKEKLFF. CDR3 DNA sequence: TGCGCCAGCAGTCAATCGAGACAGGGAAAAGAAAAACTGTTTTTT.

The chain is built from TRBV27 and TRBJ2-7; no clear D. Trimming cost V 2 bases and J 2 bases, with 13 bases left between them. CDR1 MNHEY and CDR2 SMNVEV come from the germline V gene (reference sequence). CDR3 size: 15 residues. The CDR3 loop reads CASSLGPRQPYEQYF. The CDR3 nucleotides are TGTGCCAGCAGTTTAGGGCCCCGTCAGCCCTACGAGCAGTACTTC.